A single sample is the source of the 21 T cell receptor beta chains below, sequenced in a study of T cell clusters in autoimmune cytopenias. One tube held mixed TRB-A and TRB-B primer pools for touch-down PCR. TCRdb reprocessed the multiplex PCR reads and keeps a single row for each CDR3 protein, giving no DNA. The clone table shows 8,800 or so distinct CDR3 sequences, with the ten largest holding around 4%. TRB was amplified from about 270 ng of peripheral blood genomic DNA per sample. The sample consisted of peripheral blood. The source of these receptors is a human donor with an autoimmune cytopenia or autoimmune hepatitis (not recorded which).

The genes are TRBV18 and TRBJ1-2. Germline assignment: CDR1 KGHSH and CDR2 LQKENI. The CDR3 loop spans 14 amino acids. CDR3 in amino acids: CASSPEVTNYGYTF.

This clonotype is medium-sized (0.01 to 0.1%) by frequency. The chain recombines TRBV7-6 with TRBJ2-3; TCRdb's D gene call, TRBD2, goes unchecked for lack of DNA. The CDR3 has 15 amino acids. Germline loops: CDR1 SGHVS, CDR2 FNYEAQ. The CDR3 spells CASSSTSGSPDTQYF.

This chain connects TRBV7-2 to TRBJ2-5; no DNA is available, so the TRBD2 call from TCRdb remains unchecked. CDR3 length: 16 residues. Per the germline V gene, CDR1 is SGHTA and CDR2 is FQGNSA. CDR3: CASSLDASGSGETQYF.

In terms of frequency, this clonotype is medium-sized. The rearrangement uses TRBV12-3 or TRBV12-4 and TRBJ2-4; the TCRdb D gene call, TRBD1, has no DNA to confirm it. The CDR3 has 11 amino acids. CDR3: CASSPGSAEYF.

This clonotype is deemed medium-sized (0.01 to 0.1%) by its frequency. The chain carries TRBV6-6 and TRBJ2-7; TCRdb picks TRBD2, but there is no DNA to check that call. CDR1 is MNHNY and CDR2 is SVGAGI in the germline V gene (reference sequence). CDR3 length: 17 residues. CDR3 sequence reads: CASSTISGRLSAYEQYF.

The chain combines TRBV7-2 with TRBJ2-1; TCRdb reports TRBD2, a call that lacks DNA to check it against. The CDR3 is made up of 15 amino acids. Germline CDR1 and CDR2: SGHTA and FQGNSA. The CDR3 loop is CASSLGGLKSDEQFF.

The V call is TRBV10-3, the J call TRBJ2-3; TCRdb picks TRBD1, but there is no DNA to check that call. Germline lookup yields CDR1 ENHRY and CDR2 SYGVKD. The CDR3 contains 13 residues. This chain's CDR3 is CAIRGGNPDTQYF.

This clonotype counts as medium-sized (0.01 to 0.1%) by frequency. J is TRBJ2-7 and V is TRBV6-5; TCRdb names TRBD1, which stays unverified in the absence of DNA. The CDR3 totals 13 residues. The germline V gene encodes CDR1 MNHEY and CDR2 SVGAGI. CDR3 sequence reads: CASSARAAYEQYF.

According to its frequency, this clonotype is medium-sized (0.01 to 0.1%). CDR3 in amino acids: CASSPDSYGYTF. V is TRBV7-6 and J is TRBJ1-2; TCRdb gives TRBD1 as the D gene, but with no DNA this cannot be confirmed. The CDR3 is 12 residues long. In germline, CDR1 is SGHVS, CDR2 FNYEAQ.

The chain uses TRBV5-6 and TRBJ2-7; TCRdb selects TRBD2, and the lack of DNA leaves this call unchecked. The germline V gene has CDR1 SGHDT and CDR2 YYEEEE. The CDR3 spans 14 residues. The chain's CDR3 is CASSLMRDPYEQYF.

The chain uses TRBV20-1 and TRBJ2-5; TCRdb's assignment of TRBD2 cannot be checked, as there is no DNA. This CDR3 contains 13 residues. The germline V gene encodes CDR1 DFQATT and CDR2 SNEGSKA (reference sequence). This CDR3 is CSAYTSGQETQYF.

The chain employs TRBV12-3 or TRBV12-4 and TRBJ1-3. The CDR3 loop spans 14 amino acids. CDR3 residues: CASSLIGAGNTIYF.

This clonotype is identified as medium-sized (0.01 to 0.1%) from frequency. The chain couples TRBV6-5 to TRBJ2-2; TCRdb reports TRBD2, a call that lacks DNA to check it against. Germline V gene sequence: CDR1 MNHEY, CDR2 SVGAGI. The CDR3 extends over 19 amino acids. CDR3 region: CASAGRGTSGSADTGELFF.

The chain carries TRBV12-3 or TRBV12-4 and TRBJ2-2; without DNA, the TCRdb call of TRBD1 cannot be checked. The CDR3 sequence is 16 residues long. The CDR3 loop is CASSYSGQANTGELFF.

The rearrangement links TRBV12-3 or TRBV12-4 to TRBJ2-1; the D gene TCRdb calls, TRBD1, cannot be checked with no DNA. CDR3 length equals 14 residues. The CDR3 region is CASSYPIGGNEQFF.

This clonotype registers medium-sized by frequency. The CDR3 here is CASSYSLEGWRYEQYF. The rearrangement links TRBV6-5 to TRBJ2-7. There are 16 residues in the CDR3. Germline V gives CDR1 MNHEY, CDR2 SVGAGI.

The rearrangement joins TRBV7-9 to TRBJ2-5; lacking DNA, the TRBD2 call made by TCRdb goes unchecked. CDR3 length: 20 residues. Looked up from germline, CDR1 is SEHNR and CDR2 is FQNEAQ (reference sequence). The CDR3 region is CASSIRTLAGGAMFQETQYF. Combining the CDR3 with reference TRBV7-9 and TRBJ2-5 gives the whole variable domain DTGVSQNPRHKITKRGQNVTFRCDPISEHNRLYWYRQTLGQGPEFLTYFQNEAQLEKSRLLSDRFSAERPKGSFSTLEIQRTEQGDSAMYLCASSIRTLAGGAMFQETQYFGPGTRLLVL.

The rearrangement links TRBV24-1 to TRBJ2-3. Germline V gene sequence: CDR1 KGHDR, CDR2 SFDVKD. The CDR3 is made up of 13 amino acids. Here the CDR3 reads CATTGSSTDTQYF.

The gene calls are TRBV5-5 and TRBJ2-3; TCRdb returns TRBD1, unconfirmable since there is no DNA. CDR1 and CDR2 (germline): SGHKS, YYEKEE (reference sequence). There are 15 residues in the CDR3. The CDR3 here is CASSPGTEYVDTQYF. The full variable domain, in which reference TRBV5-5 and TRBJ2-3 provide the parts outside the CDR3, is DAGVTQSPTHLIKTRGQQVTLRCSPISGHKSVSWYQQVLGQGPQFIFQYYEKEERGRGNFPDRFSARQFPNYSSELNVNALLLGDSALYLCASSPGTEYVDTQYFGPGTRLTVL.

The chain recombines TRBV18 with TRBJ2-7. CDR1 is KGHSH, CDR2 LQKENI, per germline. The CDR3 length is 15 residues. The chain's CDR3 is CASSPPDRGSYEQYF.

The V and J genes are TRBV30 and TRBJ1-5. The length of the CDR3 is 14 residues. The germline V gene has CDR1 GTSNPN and CDR2 SVGIG (reference sequence). The CDR3: CAWSKTSYNQPQHF.